Listed below are T cell receptor beta chains from one sample, sequenced in a study of OX40 agonist ivuxolimab in advanced cancers. This table comes from immunoSEQ multiplex PCR, and its TCRdb copy is limited to in-frame clones, with some not included. The data contain some 70,000 clones, roughly four fifths of them singletons. Sequenced here: CD4+ or CD8+ T cells sorted from blood, sampled in a trial of the OX40 agonist ivuxolimab. The receptors shown here come from an adult with an advanced solid tumor such as melanoma, head and neck, liver or kidney cancer. CDR3s include the opening cysteine and the closing phenylalanine or tryptophan. D genes are given only for firm matches. Size is omitted from some rows. Given values are once, few, many or a class for expanded clones.

j_call: TRBJ2-7
clone_size: .
v_call: TRBV10-2
d_call: .
cdr3_nt: TGCGCCAGCAGTGACTGGGGGACACCGAACTCCTACGAGCAGTACTTC
cdr3_aa: CASSDWGTPNSYEQYF

j_call: TRBJ1-2
clone_size: .
v_call: TRBV14
d_call: TRBD1
cdr3_nt: TGTGCCAGCAGCCATAGACAGGGGGCGAACTATGGCTACACCTTC
cdr3_aa: CASSHRQGANYGYTF

j_call: TRBJ2-4
clone_size: .
v_call: TRBV28
d_call: TRBD2
cdr3_nt: TGTGCCAGCTCAACCCGACAGGGACTAGCGGGAGTTCTAGCCAAAAACATTCAGTACTTC
cdr3_aa: CASSTRQGLAGVLAKNIQYF

j_call: TRBJ1-1
clone_size: .
v_call: TRBV6-6
d_call: TRBD1
cdr3_nt: TGTGCCAGCAGTTCCCCGGACAGGTTGAACACTGAAGCTTTCTTT
cdr3_aa: CASSSPDRLNTEAFF

j_call: TRBJ2-3
clone_size: .
v_call: TRBV5-1
d_call: .
cdr3_nt: TGCGCCAGCAGCTTGGCCTCGGGCCCGGGATGGGGGAATACGCAGTATTTT
cdr3_aa: CASSLASGPGWGNTQYF

j_call: TRBJ2-1
clone_size: many
v_call: TRBV18
d_call: TRBD1
cdr3_nt: TGTGCCAGCTCAGTACTTCCGGGACAGGGGACGACGAATGAGCAGTTCTTC
cdr3_aa: CASSVLPGQGTTNEQFF

j_call: TRBJ2-7
clone_size: .
v_call: TRBV5-1
d_call: TRBD2
cdr3_nt: TGCGCCAGCAGCTCCGGGACTAGCGGTTACGAGCAGTACTTC
cdr3_aa: CASSSGTSGYEQYF

j_call: TRBJ2-7
clone_size: .
v_call: TRBV11-2
d_call: TRBD1
cdr3_nt: TGTGCCAGCAGCCCAGGGACAGGGGGTTACTTGCGCTACGAGCAGTACTTC
cdr3_aa: CASSPGTGGYLRYEQYF

j_call: TRBJ1-1
clone_size: .
v_call: TRBV6-5
d_call: .
cdr3_nt: TGTGCCAGCAGTTACCTGACAGGCGGGAACACTGAAGCTTTCTTT
cdr3_aa: CASSYLTGGNTEAFF

j_call: TRBJ2-1
clone_size: .
v_call: TRBV6-4
d_call: TRBD2
cdr3_nt: TGTGCCAGCAGTGACGTAACTAGCGGGAGATTCTACAATGAGCAGTTCTTC
cdr3_aa: CASSDVTSGRFYNEQFF

j_call: TRBJ2-7
clone_size: .
v_call: TRBV9
d_call: .
cdr3_nt: TGTGCCAGCAGCGTAGGTGATACCGCCGCCTACGAGCAGTACTTC
cdr3_aa: CASSVGDTAAYEQYF

j_call: TRBJ1-5
clone_size: .
v_call: TRBV28
d_call: .
cdr3_nt: TGTGCCAGCAGTTCTCAGGTTGATAGCAATCAGCCCCAGCATTTT
cdr3_aa: CASSSQVDSNQPQHF

j_call: TRBJ2-7
clone_size: .
v_call: TRBV19
d_call: .
cdr3_nt: TGTGCCAGTAGTCAGACCAGAGTCAGCGAGCAGTACTTC
cdr3_aa: CASSQTRVSEQYF

j_call: TRBJ1-5
clone_size: .
v_call: TRBV7-9
d_call: .
cdr3_nt: TGTGCCAGCAGCTTGCGGGGGGATCAGCCCCAGCATTTT
cdr3_aa: CASSLRGDQPQHF

j_call: TRBJ2-3
clone_size: once
v_call: TRBV27
d_call: .
cdr3_nt: TGTGCCAGCAGTTTAGCGGGCTCTAGCACAGATACGCAGTATTTT
cdr3_aa: CASSLAGSSTDTQYF

j_call: TRBJ2-3
clone_size: .
v_call: TRBV7-2
d_call: TRBD1
cdr3_nt: TGTGCCAGCAGCTGGGACAGAAACACAGATACGCAGTATTTT
cdr3_aa: CASSWDRNTDTQYF

j_call: TRBJ2-5
clone_size: .
v_call: TRBV7-9
d_call: TRBD1
cdr3_nt: TGTGCCAGCAGCTTATGGGGACAGGGTATACAGCGGGAGACCCAGTACTTC
cdr3_aa: CASSLWGQGIQRETQYF

j_call: TRBJ2-1
clone_size: .
v_call: TRBV5-4
d_call: .
cdr3_nt: TGTGCCAGCAGCTTGGGAGGTACTAACAATGAGCAGTTCTTC
cdr3_aa: CASSLGGTNNEQFF

j_call: TRBJ2-7
clone_size: .
v_call: TRBV19
d_call: .
cdr3_nt: TGTGCCAGTAGTATAAGGCAGGGCGGCTACGAGCAGTACTTC
cdr3_aa: CASSIRQGGYEQYF

j_call: TRBJ2-7
clone_size: .
v_call: TRBV14
d_call: .
cdr3_nt: TGTGCCAGCAGCCCTAAAGGGGCCAAGCAGTACTTC
cdr3_aa: CASSPKGAKQYF

j_call: TRBJ2-3
clone_size: .
v_call: TRBV19
d_call: TRBD1
cdr3_nt: TGTGCCAGTGCACAGGGGGATACAGATACGCAGTATTTT
cdr3_aa: CASAQGDTDTQYF

j_call: TRBJ2-7
clone_size: .
v_call: TRBV9
d_call: .
cdr3_nt: TGTGCCAGCAGCGCCACATCCGTCCCCGAGCAGTACTTC
cdr3_aa: CASSATSVPEQYF

j_call: TRBJ2-1
clone_size: .
v_call: TRBV11-2
d_call: TRBD2
cdr3_nt: TGTGCCAGCAGCGCAGGGACTAGCGGGAGCCTGACCTACAATGAGCAGTTCTTC
cdr3_aa: CASSAGTSGSLTYNEQFF

j_call: TRBJ2-1
clone_size: .
v_call: TRBV28
d_call: .
cdr3_nt: TGTGCCAGCAGTTTATTGGACAGCGCTAAGGGTTACAATGAGCAGTTCTTC
cdr3_aa: CASSLLDSAKGYNEQFF

j_call: TRBJ2-2
clone_size: .
v_call: TRBV29-1
d_call: .
cdr3_nt: TGCAGCGGACAATCTGGGGGGACCGGGGAGCTGTTTTTT
cdr3_aa: CSGQSGGTGELFF

j_call: TRBJ1-5
clone_size: few
v_call: TRBV19
d_call: .
cdr3_nt: TGTGCCACCTTGGAGTCATATAGCAATCAGCCCCAGCATTTT
cdr3_aa: CATLESYSNQPQHF

j_call: TRBJ2-1
clone_size: .
v_call: TRBV2
d_call: .
cdr3_nt: TGTGCCAGCAGTGCCTTAGTAGGTGAGCAGTTCTTC
cdr3_aa: CASSALVGEQFF

j_call: TRBJ2-7
clone_size: .
v_call: TRBV7-8
d_call: .
cdr3_nt: TGTGCCAGCAGCTTATTCGGGGGCGTGAAGGACCACGAGCAGTACTTC
cdr3_aa: CASSLFGGVKDHEQYF

j_call: TRBJ1-2
clone_size: once
v_call: TRBV7-3
d_call: TRBD1
cdr3_nt: TGTGCCAGCAGCCCGCCGCGACAGGGCGGCTACGGCTACACCTTC
cdr3_aa: CASSPPRQGGYGYTF

j_call: TRBJ1-1
clone_size: .
v_call: TRBV5-4
d_call: .
cdr3_nt: TGTGCCAGCAGCTTGAAAACAGGGTCGAACACTGAAGCTTTCTTT
cdr3_aa: CASSLKTGSNTEAFF

j_call: TRBJ2-3
clone_size: .
v_call: TRBV28
d_call: TRBD2
cdr3_nt: TGTGCCAGCAGTTTCACTAGCGGGCAAGATACGCAGTATTTT
cdr3_aa: CASSFTSGQDTQYF

j_call: TRBJ1-1
clone_size: .
v_call: TRBV27
d_call: .
cdr3_nt: TGTGCCAGCAGTTTGGAGGAGGCGAACACTGAAGCTTTCTTT
cdr3_aa: CASSLEEANTEAFF

j_call: TRBJ2-7
clone_size: .
v_call: TRBV27
d_call: .
cdr3_nt: TGTGCCAGCGCCGGGACGCTTTCCTACGAGCAGTACTTC
cdr3_aa: CASAGTLSYEQYF

j_call: TRBJ2-3
clone_size: .
v_call: TRBV29-1
d_call: .
cdr3_nt: TGCAGCGGAGGGCCCATGACATCAGATACGCAGTATTTT
cdr3_aa: CSGGPMTSDTQYF

j_call: TRBJ2-4
clone_size: .
v_call: TRBV19
d_call: .
cdr3_nt: TGTGCCAGTAGTACGGCCGATATCCCCACAAACATTCAGTACTTC
cdr3_aa: CASSTADIPTNIQYF

j_call: TRBJ2-3
clone_size: .
v_call: TRBV5-1
d_call: .
cdr3_nt: TGCGCCAGCAGCTTGGAACCGGGCACAGATACGCAGTATTTT
cdr3_aa: CASSLEPGTDTQYF